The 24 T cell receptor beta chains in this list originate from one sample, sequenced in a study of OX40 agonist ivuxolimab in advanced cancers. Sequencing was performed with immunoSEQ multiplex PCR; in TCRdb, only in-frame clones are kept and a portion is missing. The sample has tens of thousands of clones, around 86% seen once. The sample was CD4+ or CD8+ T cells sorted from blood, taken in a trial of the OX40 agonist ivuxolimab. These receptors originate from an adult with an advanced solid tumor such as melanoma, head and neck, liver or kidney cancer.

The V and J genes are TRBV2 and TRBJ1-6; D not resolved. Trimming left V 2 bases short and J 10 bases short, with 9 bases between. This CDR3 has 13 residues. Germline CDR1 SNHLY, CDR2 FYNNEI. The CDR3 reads CASSESADSPLHF. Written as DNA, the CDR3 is TGTGCCAGCAGTGAATCGGCAGACTCACCCCTCCACTTT.

The CDR3 DNA reads as TGTGCCAGCTCACCACAAGGGGAGGCCGCAAATCAGCCCCAGCATTTT. Protein: CASSPQGEAANQPQHF. V gene TRBV18 combines with J gene TRBJ1-5; D is possibly TRBD1 (5 bases). Germline CDR1 reads KGHSH; CDR2 reads LQKENI. The V gene lost 1 base and the J gene lost 4 bases, with 14 bases spanning the gap. The CDR3 contains 16 residues.

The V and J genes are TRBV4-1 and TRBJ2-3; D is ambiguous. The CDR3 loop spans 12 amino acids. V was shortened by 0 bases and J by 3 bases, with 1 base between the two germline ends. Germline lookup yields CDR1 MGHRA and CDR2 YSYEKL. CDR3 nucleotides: TGCGCCAGCAGCCAAGAGACAGATACGCAGTATTTT. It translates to CASSQETDTQYF.

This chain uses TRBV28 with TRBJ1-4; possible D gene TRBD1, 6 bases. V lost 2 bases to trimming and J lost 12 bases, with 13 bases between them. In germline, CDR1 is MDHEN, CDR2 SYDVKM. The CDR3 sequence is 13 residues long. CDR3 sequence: CASSLGTNIQLFF. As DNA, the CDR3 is TGTGCCAGCAGTTTAGGGACAAATATACAACTGTTTTTT.

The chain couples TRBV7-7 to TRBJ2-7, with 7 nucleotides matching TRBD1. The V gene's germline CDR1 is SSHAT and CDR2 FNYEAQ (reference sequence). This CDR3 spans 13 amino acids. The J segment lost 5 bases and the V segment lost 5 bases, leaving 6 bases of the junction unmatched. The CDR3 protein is CASSPGTDNEQYF. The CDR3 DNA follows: TGTGCCAGCAGCCCCGGGACAGATAACGAGCAGTACTTC.

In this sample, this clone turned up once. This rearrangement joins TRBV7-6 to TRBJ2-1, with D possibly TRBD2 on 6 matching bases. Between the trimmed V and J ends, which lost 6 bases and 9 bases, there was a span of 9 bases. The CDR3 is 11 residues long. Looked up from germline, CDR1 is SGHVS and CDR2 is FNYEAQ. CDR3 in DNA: TGTGCCAGCAGATCAGCGGGTGAGCAGTTCTTC. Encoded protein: CASRSAGEQFF.

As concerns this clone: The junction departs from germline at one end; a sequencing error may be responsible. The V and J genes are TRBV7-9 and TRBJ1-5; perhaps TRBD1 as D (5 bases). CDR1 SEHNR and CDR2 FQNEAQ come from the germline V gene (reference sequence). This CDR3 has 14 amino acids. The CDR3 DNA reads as TGTGCCGGCAGTTTGACAGAACACAATCAGCCCCAGCATTTT. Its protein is CAGSLTEHNQPQHF. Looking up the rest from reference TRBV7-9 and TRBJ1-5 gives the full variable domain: DTGVSQNPRHKITKRGQNVTFRCDPISEHNRLYWYRQTLGQGPEFLTYFQNEAQLEKSRLLSDRFSAERPKGSFSTLEIQRTEQGDSAMYLCAGSLTEHNQPQHFGDGTRLSIL.

The CDR3 sequence is CASSLEGRPWTDTQYF. CDR3 nucleotides: TGCGCCAGCAGCTTGGAAGGCCGGCCGTGGACAGATACGCAGTATTTT. This chain joins TRBV5-1 and TRBJ2-3; unclear D gene. This CDR3 region has 16 residues. V shed 0 bases and J shed 3 bases, with 14 bases lying between them. Germline loops: CDR1 SGHRS, CDR2 YFSETQ.

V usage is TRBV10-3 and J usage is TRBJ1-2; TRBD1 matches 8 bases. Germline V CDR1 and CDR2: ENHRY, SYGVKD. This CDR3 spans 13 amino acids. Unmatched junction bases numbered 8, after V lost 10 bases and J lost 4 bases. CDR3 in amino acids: CANLQGEGYGYTF. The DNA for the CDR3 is TGTGCCAACCTACAGGGGGAGGGCTATGGCTACACCTTC.

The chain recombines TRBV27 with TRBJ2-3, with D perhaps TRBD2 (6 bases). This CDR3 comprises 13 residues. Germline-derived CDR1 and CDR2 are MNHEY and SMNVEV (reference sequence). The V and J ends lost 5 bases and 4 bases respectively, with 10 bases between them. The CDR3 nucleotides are TGTGCCAGCAGTCACGGGACTTCAGATACGCAGTATTTT. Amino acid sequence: CASSHGTSDTQYF.

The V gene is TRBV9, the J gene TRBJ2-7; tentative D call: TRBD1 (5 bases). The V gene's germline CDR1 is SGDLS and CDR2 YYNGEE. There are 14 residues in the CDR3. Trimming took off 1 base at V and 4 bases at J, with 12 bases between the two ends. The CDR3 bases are TGTGCCAGCAGCGTAACTCAGGGCCCATACGAGCAGTACTTC. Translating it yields CASSVTQGPYEQYF.

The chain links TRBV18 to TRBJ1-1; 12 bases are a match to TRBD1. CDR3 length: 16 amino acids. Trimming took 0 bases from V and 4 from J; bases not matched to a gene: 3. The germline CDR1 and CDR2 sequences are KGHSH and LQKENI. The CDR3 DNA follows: TGTGCCAGCTCACCACCGGGACAGGGGGCAGCCACTGAAGCTTTCTTT. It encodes CASSPPGQGAATEAFF.

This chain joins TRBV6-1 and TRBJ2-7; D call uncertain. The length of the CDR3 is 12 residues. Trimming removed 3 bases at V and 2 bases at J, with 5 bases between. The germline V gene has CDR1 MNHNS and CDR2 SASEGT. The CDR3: CASSDVPYEQYV. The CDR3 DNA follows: TGTGCCAGCAGTGACGTCCCCTACGAGCAGTACGTC.

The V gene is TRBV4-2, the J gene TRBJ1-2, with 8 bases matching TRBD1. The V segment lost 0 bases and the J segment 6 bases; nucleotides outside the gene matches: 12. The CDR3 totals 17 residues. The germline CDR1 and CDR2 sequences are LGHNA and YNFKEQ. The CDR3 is CASSQDLVQGGGNGYTF. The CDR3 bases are TGTGCCAGCAGCCAAGATCTTGTACAGGGGGGTGGAAATGGCTACACCTTC.

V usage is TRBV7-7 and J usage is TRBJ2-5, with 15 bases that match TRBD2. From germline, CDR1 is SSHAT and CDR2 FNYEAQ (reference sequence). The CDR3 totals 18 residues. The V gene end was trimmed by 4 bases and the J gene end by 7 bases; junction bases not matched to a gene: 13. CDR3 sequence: CASSSLIGLAGGQVTQYF. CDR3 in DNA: TGTGCCAGCAGCTCCCTAATCGGACTAGCGGGGGGGCAGGTGACCCAGTACTTC.

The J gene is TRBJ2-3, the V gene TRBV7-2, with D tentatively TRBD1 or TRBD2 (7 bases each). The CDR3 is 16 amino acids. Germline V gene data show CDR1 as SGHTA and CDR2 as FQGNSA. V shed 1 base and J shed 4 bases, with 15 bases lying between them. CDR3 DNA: TGTGCCAGCAGCTTAGGATTGGGAGGGGGCGCAGATACGCAGTATTTT. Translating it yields CASSLGLGGGADTQYF. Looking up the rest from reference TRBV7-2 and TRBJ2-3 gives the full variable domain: GAGVSQSPSNKVTEKGKDVELRCDPISGHTALYWYRQSLGQGLEFLIYFQGNSAPDKSGLPSDRFSAERTGGSVSTLTIQRTQQEDSAVYLCASSLGLGGGADTQYFGPGTRLTVL.

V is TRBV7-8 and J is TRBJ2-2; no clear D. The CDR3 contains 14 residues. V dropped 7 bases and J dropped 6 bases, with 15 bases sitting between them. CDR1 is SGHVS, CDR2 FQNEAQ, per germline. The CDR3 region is CASTSLWASGELFF. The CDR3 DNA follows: TGTGCCAGCACCTCCTTGTGGGCCTCCGGGGAGCTGTTTTTT.

The CDR3 DNA follows: TGTGCCAGTAGTATGGCAAAGAACACTGAAGCTTTCTTT. Translated: CASSMAKNTEAFF. The chain joins TRBV19 to TRBJ1-1; D is unclear. Trimming pared 3 bases from V and 1 base from J, leaving 6 bases between. Germline CDR1 is LNHDA and CDR2 is SQIVND (reference sequence). This CDR3 comprises 13 residues.

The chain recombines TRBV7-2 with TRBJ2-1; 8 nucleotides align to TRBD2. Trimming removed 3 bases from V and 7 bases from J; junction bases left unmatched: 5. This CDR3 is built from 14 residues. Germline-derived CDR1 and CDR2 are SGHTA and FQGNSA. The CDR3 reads CASSFQPGGNEQFF. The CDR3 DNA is TGTGCCAGCAGCTTCCAACCGGGGGGGAATGAGCAGTTCTTC.

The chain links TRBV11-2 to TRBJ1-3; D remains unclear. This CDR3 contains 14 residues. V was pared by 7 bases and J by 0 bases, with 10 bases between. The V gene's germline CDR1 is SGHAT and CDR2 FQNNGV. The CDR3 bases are TGTGCCAGCACCACCATGGGCTCTGGAAACACCATATATTTT. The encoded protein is CASTTMGSGNTIYF. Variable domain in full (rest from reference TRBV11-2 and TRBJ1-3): EAGVAQSPRYKIIEKRQSVAFWCNPISGHATLYWYQQILGQGPKLLIQFQNNGVVDDSQLPKDRFSAERLKGVDSTLKIQPAKLEDSAVYLCASTTMGSGNTIYFGEGSWLTVV.

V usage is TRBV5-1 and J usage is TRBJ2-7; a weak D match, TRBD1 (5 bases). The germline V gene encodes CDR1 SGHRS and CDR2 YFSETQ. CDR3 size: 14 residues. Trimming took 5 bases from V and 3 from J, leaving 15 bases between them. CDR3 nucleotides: TGCGCCAGCAGTCCGCAGGGAAGGGTCTACGAGCAGTACTTC. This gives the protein CASSPQGRVYEQYF.

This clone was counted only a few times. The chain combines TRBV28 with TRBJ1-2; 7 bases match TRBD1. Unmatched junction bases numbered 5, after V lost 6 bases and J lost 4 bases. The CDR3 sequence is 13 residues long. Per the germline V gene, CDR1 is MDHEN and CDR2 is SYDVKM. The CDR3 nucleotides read TGTGCCAGCAGCCCCACAGGGGTCTATGGCTACACCTTC. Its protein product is CASSPTGVYGYTF.

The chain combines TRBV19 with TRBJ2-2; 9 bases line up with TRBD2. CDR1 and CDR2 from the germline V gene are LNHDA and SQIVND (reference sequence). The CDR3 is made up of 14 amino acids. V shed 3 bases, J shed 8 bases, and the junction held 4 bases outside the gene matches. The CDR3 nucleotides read TGTGCCAGTAGTATCCCAGGACTAGCGGGGGAGCTGTTTTTT. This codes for CASSIPGLAGELFF.

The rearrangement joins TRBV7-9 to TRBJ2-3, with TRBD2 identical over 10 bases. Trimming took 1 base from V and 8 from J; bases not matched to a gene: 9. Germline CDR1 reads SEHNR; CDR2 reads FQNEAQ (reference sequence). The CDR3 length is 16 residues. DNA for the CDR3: TGTGCCAGCAGCTTAGAGGCTAGCGGGGGATCATCTACGCAGTATTTT. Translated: CASSLEASGGSSTQYF. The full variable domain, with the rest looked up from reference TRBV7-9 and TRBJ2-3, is DTGVSQNPRHKITKRGQNVTFRCDPISEHNRLYWYRQTLGQGPEFLTYFQNEAQLEKSRLLSDRFSAERPKGSFSTLEIQRTEQGDSAMYLCASSLEASGGSSTQYFGPGTRLTVL.